The 26 T cell receptor beta chains below all came from one sample that was sequenced in a study of blood T cells in healthy people across ages. The authors ran a second PCR of 7 to 11 cycles using a sample-barcoded 5' primer and a J-beta primer mix. From the 5' RACE reads, TCRdb called clonotypes with MiXCR, one entry per CDR3 protein. This table holds roughly 1.4 million distinct CDR3 sequences, around 59% found once. The sample consisted of blood. The receptors stem from a man aged 18-30 years in good health.

This chain connects TRBV5-6 to TRBJ1-4; 7 nucleotides align to TRBD1. The J segment lost 6 bases and the V segment lost 0 bases, leaving 5 bases of the junction unmatched. Per germline, CDR1 SGHDT and CDR2 YYEEEE. The CDR3 is 15 residues long. The CDR3, as DNA: TGTGCCAGCAGCTTGGACGGCAGGGGGGATGAAAAACTGTTTTTT. This translates into CASSLDGRGDEKLFF.

The chain carries TRBV20-1 and TRBJ2-1; the match to TRBD2 covers 8 bases. This CDR3 is 14 amino acids long. Germline V lookup: CDR1 DFQATT, CDR2 SNEGSKA (reference sequence). V trimming: 4 bases; J trimming: 8 bases; junction bases outside the gene matches: 10. The CDR3 nucleotides read TGCAGTGCTACGCGGACTAGCCTAACCGATGAGCAGTTCTTC. It codes for CSATRTSLTDEQFF.

J is TRBJ1-5 and V is TRBV6-5; TRBD1 agrees at 7 bases. Germline trimming cut 5 bases from V and 5 bases from J; bases unmatched to any gene: 6. CDR1 and CDR2 from the germline V gene are MNHEY and SVGAGI. The CDR3 is made up of 14 amino acids. CDR3 sequence reads: CASSVTGIYQPQHF. CDR3 in DNA: TGTGCCAGCAGTGTGACAGGGATTTATCAGCCCCAGCATTTT.

In this sample, this clonotype turned up a few times. J is TRBJ2-1 and V is TRBV6-5; 8 bases align to TRBD1. Germline V CDR1 and CDR2: MNHEY, SVGAGI. The CDR3 has 14 amino acids. J lost 5 bases, V lost 5 bases, and 5 bases had no gene match. CDR3 amino acids: CASSQNRGDNEQFF. DNA of the CDR3: TGTGCCAGCAGTCAAAACAGGGGGGACAATGAGCAGTTCTTC.

The V gene is TRBV9, the J gene TRBJ1-5; D uncertain. The germline V gene encodes CDR1 SGDLS and CDR2 YYNGEE. The CDR3 has 10 amino acids. Between the trimmed V and J ends, which lost 10 bases and 2 bases, there was a span of 4 bases. The CDR3 nucleotides are TGTGCCCAGGGCAATCAGCCCCAGCATTTT. This sequence encodes CAQGNQPQHF. Looking up the rest from reference TRBV9 and TRBJ1-5 gives the full variable domain: DSGVTQTPKHLITATGQRVTLRCSPRSGDLSVYWYQQSLDQGLQFLIQYYNGEERAKGNILERFSAQQFPDLHSELNLSSLELGDSALYFCAQGNQPQHFGDGTRLSIL.

The chain couples TRBV16 to TRBJ1-2; D is undetermined. This CDR3 spans 13 amino acids. CDR1 and CDR2 from the germline V gene are KGHSY and FQNENV. V was cut by 2 bases and J by 6 bases, with 10 bases left in between. The CDR3 DNA reads as TGTGCCAGCAGCCAAGTTCGGGCGGATGGCTACACCTTC. Its translation is CASSQVRADGYTF.

The chain recombines TRBV3-1 with TRBJ2-5; D is perhaps TRBD2 (6 bases). V was cut by 1 base and J by 4 bases, with 16 bases left in between. Germline CDR1 and CDR2: LGHDT and YNNKEL (reference sequence). The CDR3 is made up of 16 amino acids. CDR3 sequence reads: CASSQVKTGEGETQYF. CDR3 DNA: TGTGCCAGCAGCCAAGTAAAAACGGGAGAAGGAGAGACCCAGTACTTC.

The chain employs TRBV29-1 and TRBJ2-3; D ambiguous. The CDR3 has 13 amino acids. Trimming removed 7 bases at V and 0 bases at J, with 11 bases between. From germline, CDR1 is SQVTM and CDR2 ANQGSEA. CDR3 protein: CSALPISTDTQYF. The CDR3 DNA is TGCAGCGCTCTCCCCATTAGCACAGATACGCAGTATTTT.

This chain joins TRBV5-1 and TRBJ1-1; D unresolved. Trimming removed 1 base at V and 4 bases at J, with 11 bases between. There are 14 residues in the CDR3. In germline, CDR1 is SGHRS, CDR2 YFSETQ. Here the CDR3 DNA reads TGCGCCAGCAGCTTGCGAGGGCAGACCACTGAAGCTTTCTTT. It codes for CASSLRGQTTEAFF.

The chain links TRBV7-2 to TRBJ2-3, with D possibly TRBD2 on 6 matching bases. CDR1 SGHTA and CDR2 FQGNSA come from the germline V gene. Trimming took off 2 bases at V and 1 base at J, with 19 bases between the two ends. The CDR3 covers 18 residues. The CDR3 here is CASSLHLLAIHGTDTQYF. Here the CDR3 DNA reads TGTGCCAGCAGCTTACACCTACTAGCTATTCACGGCACAGATACGCAGTATTTT. Complete variable domain (other parts from reference TRBV7-2 and TRBJ2-3): GAGVSQSPSNKVTEKGKDVELRCDPISGHTALYWYRQSLGQGLEFLIYFQGNSAPDKSGLPSDRFSAERTGGSVSTLTIQRTQQEDSAVYLCASSLHLLAIHGTDTQYFGPGTRLTVL.

DNA of the CDR3: TGTGCCAGCAGTTCCTGGAGAGCCGGGAGCATTCAGTACTTC. Its translation is CASSSWRAGSIQYF. The V and J genes are TRBV6-5 and TRBJ2-4, with D perhaps TRBD2 (6 bases). The germline gives CDR1 MNHEY, CDR2 SVGAGI. The CDR3 has 14 amino acids. V lost 4 bases, J lost 9 bases, and 16 bases lay in between.

This clonotype occurred once. The chain uses TRBV6-2 or TRBV6-3 and TRBJ1-6; no firm D call. Between the trimmed V and J ends, which lost 6 bases and 9 bases, there was a span of 12 bases. In germline, CDR1 is MNHEY, CDR2 SVGEGT. The length of the CDR3 is 13 residues. The CDR3 DNA follows: TGTGCCAGCAGAGTGTCGAGTAGTTCACCCCTCCACTTT. The encoded protein is CASRVSSSSPLHF.

The genes are TRBV20-1 and TRBJ2-1; 7 bases line up with TRBD1. This CDR3 region has 15 residues. With V trimmed by 6 bases and J by 6 bases, 14 bases remained unmatched. Germline V gene lookup returns CDR1 DFQATT and CDR2 SNEGSKA (reference sequence). DNA of the CDR3: TGCAGTGCCCAAGCTGACAGGGCTGGCCCCAATGAGCAGTTCTTC. It is translated as CSAQADRAGPNEQFF.

This clonotype occurred a few times. V gene TRBV28 combines with J gene TRBJ1-2; possible D gene TRBD1, 6 bases. From germline, CDR1 is MDHEN and CDR2 SYDVKM. The CDR3 extends over 14 amino acids. V shed 2 bases and J shed 4 bases, with 11 bases lying between them. CDR3 nucleotides: TGTGCCAGCAGTTTAATAGGGGGTAGCTATGGCTACACCTTC. It translates to CASSLIGGSYGYTF.

The V gene is TRBV20-1, the J gene TRBJ2-3; 9 positions match TRBD2. Germline lookup yields CDR1 DFQATT and CDR2 SNEGSKA (reference sequence). The ends lost 5 bases at V and 2 bases at J; junction bases unmatched: 14. The CDR3 is 17 residues long. The CDR3 protein is CSARGRWAGGLTDTQYF. CDR3 in DNA: TGCAGTGCTCGCGGTCGGTGGGCGGGGGGGCTCACAGATACGCAGTATTTT.

The gene calls are TRBV12-3 or TRBV12-4 and TRBJ2-4; no reliable D call. The DNA end is a closer match to TRBJ2-7, so the J assignment may be wrong. The CDR3 totals 15 residues. Here the CDR3 DNA reads TGTGCCAGCAGTTTTGGGGTGGGCTCTCCCTACGAGCAGTACTTC. Its translation: CASSFGVGSPYEQYF.

The J gene is TRBJ2-3, the V gene TRBV24-1, with 7 bases matching TRBD1. The J segment lost 1 base and the V segment lost 1 base, leaving 1 base of the junction unmatched. Germline V gene lookup returns CDR1 KGHDR and CDR2 SFDVKD. The CDR3 contains 15 residues. CDR3 amino acids: CATSDFGTGTDTQYF. CDR3 bases: TGTGCCACCAGTGATTTTGGGACAGGCACAGATACGCAGTATTTT.

The gene calls are TRBV13 and TRBJ1-4; D remains unclear. Trimming removed 6 bases at V and 6 bases at J, with 14 bases between. The CDR3 covers 14 residues. CDR1 and CDR2 (germline): PRHDT, FYEKMQ (reference sequence). The CDR3 region has the DNA TGTGCCAGCAGACGACCCCAAGATCATGAAAAACTGTTTTTT. The encoded protein is CASRRPQDHEKLFF. Drawing the rest from reference TRBV13 and TRBJ1-4, the complete variable domain is AAGVIQSPRHLIKEKRETATLKCYPIPRHDTVYWYQQGPGQDPQFLISFYEKMQSDKGSIPDRFSAQQFSDYHSELNMSSLELGDSALYFCASRRPQDHEKLFFGSGTQLSVL.

This clonotype was recorded at least ten times. The chain carries TRBV21-1 and TRBJ2-5; TRBD2, as called in the table, went unchecked against the DNA. TRBV21-1 counts as a pseudogene. This CDR3 is 15 amino acids long. The CDR3 is CASSNRCEGQETQYF. In DNA form, the CDR3 reads TGTGCCAGCAGCAATAGGTGCGAGGGCCAAGAGACCCAGTACTTC.

This clonotype has more than one count but fewer than ten. The V gene is TRBV25-1, the J gene TRBJ2-5; D is possibly TRBD1 (8 bases). This CDR3 has 15 amino acids. V shed 7 bases and J shed 1 base, with 16 bases lying between them. Per germline, CDR1 MGHDK and CDR2 SYGVNS. The CDR3 sequence: CASMNRGGGQETQYF. The CDR3 region has the DNA TGTGCCAGCATGAACAGGGGGGGGGGCCAAGAGACCCAGTACTTC.

The chain carries TRBV4-1 and TRBJ2-2; tentative D call: TRBD1 (5 bases). Per germline, CDR1 MGHRA and CDR2 YSYEKL. V shed 1 base and J shed 6 bases, with 12 bases lying between them. CDR3 size: 15 residues. CDR3 DNA sequence: TGCGCCAGCAGCCAAGGGACAACCACACCCGGGGAGCTGTTTTTT. Its protein is CASSQGTTTPGELFF.

The chain employs TRBV6-2 or TRBV6-3 and TRBJ1-2; no firm D call. The germline V gene encodes CDR1 MNHEY and CDR2 SVGEGT. The V and J ends lost 5 bases and 1 base respectively, with 8 bases between them. This CDR3 is built from 13 residues. This CDR3 reads CASSPGNNYGYTF. In DNA form, the CDR3 reads TGTGCCAGCAGTCCGGGCAATAACTATGGCTACACCTTC.

This clonotype was detected only a few times. As DNA, the CDR3 is TGCGCCAGCAGCCAATCGAGTAGGGAAGAGACCCAGTACTTC. Translated, it gives CASSQSSREETQYF. The chain uses TRBV4-1 and TRBJ2-7; no firm D call. The end of the DNA fits TRBJ2-5 better, so the J call may be wrong. CDR1 and CDR2 from the germline V gene are MGHRA and YSYEKL. CDR3 length equals 14 residues.

The gene calls are TRBV3-1 and TRBJ2-3, with TRBD2 matching 10 bases. CDR3 size: 16 residues. Per the germline V gene, CDR1 is LGHDT and CDR2 is YNNKEL (reference sequence). V gave up 3 bases and J gave up 4 bases; unmatched junction bases: 7. In DNA form, the CDR3 reads TGTGCCAGCAGCCAGGTTGGAGCGGGAGGGCCAGATACGCAGTATTTT. It translates to CASSQVGAGGPDTQYF.

The J gene is TRBJ2-7, the V gene TRBV7-2; 7 positions agree with TRBD1. Germline CDR1 and CDR2: SGHTA and FQGNSA. The CDR3 is 18 amino acids. Trimming took 1 base from V and 0 from J; bases not matched to a gene: 12. CDR3 residues: CASSLVVGSGQPSYEQYF. The CDR3, as DNA: TGTGCCAGCAGCTTAGTAGTCGGATCGGGACAGCCCTCCTACGAGCAGTACTTC. The variable domain in full, completed from reference TRBV7-2 and TRBJ2-7, reads GAGVSQSPSNKVTEKGKDVELRCDPISGHTALYWYRQSLGQGLEFLIYFQGNSAPDKSGLPSDRFSAERTGGSVSTLTIQRTQQEDSAVYLCASSLVVGSGQPSYEQYFGPGTRLTVT.

The V and J genes are TRBV3-1 and TRBJ1-1; D is possibly TRBD1 (5 bases). CDR3 length equals 16 residues. Per germline, CDR1 LGHDT and CDR2 YNNKEL (reference sequence). Trimming took off 0 bases at V and 3 bases at J, with 14 bases between the two ends. The CDR3 region has the DNA TGTGCCAGCAGCCAAGACAGGGTCTCAGGGCACACTGAAGCTTTCTTT. This encodes CASSQDRVSGHTEAFF.